Below, one TCR beta chain is given with its context. What it binds is not known. These data originate in a study of T cell responses to AZD1222 COVID-19 vaccine. Findings of the study overall: Clonal diversity may have been underestimated, and the donors were mostly white British, with more females than males.

Sequenced by immunoSEQ multiplex PCR; TCRdb stores in-frame clones only, minus some. The sample yields roughly 100,000 clones, around 90% seen once. The V and J ends lost 0 bases and 9 bases respectively, with 9 bases between them. The CDR3 has 13 amino acids. Per the germline V gene, CDR1 is MNHEY and CDR2 is SMNVEV (reference sequence). This TCR derives from an adult in good health. V and J are TRBV27 and TRBJ1-5; no reliable D call. The specimen was peripheral blood, collected on day 0 of AZD1222 vaccination. The CDR3 here is CASSLSWGLPQHF. As DNA, the CDR3 is TGTGCCAGCAGTTTATCGTGGGGTTTGCCCCAGCATTTT.